The sequence of this T cell receptor beta chain was determined in a study of T cells in localized non-small cell lung cancer. Study results and caveats: Only one tumor region was sequenced, so heterogeneity remains possible. Uninvolved neighboring lung showed the greatest T cell clonality, exceeding tumor. A median about 54 of the top 100 tumor clones appeared in adjacent lung.

Turning to this clone: Its specificity is not known.

Sequencing was performed with immunoSEQ multiplex PCR; in TCRdb, only in-frame clones are kept and a portion is missing. The sample lists tens of thousands of clones, 80% to 90% occurring once. In germline, CDR1 is SGHNT, CDR2 YYREEE (reference sequence). This CDR3 comprises 14 residues. With 0 bases removed from V and 4 bases from J, the gap between germline ends came to 10 bases. The source material was peripheral blood, sampled before any cancer treatment. The V and J genes are TRBV5-4 and TRBJ1-2; D is ambiguous. The source is a woman between 40 and 69 years old with stage I lung adenocarcinoma. For the CDR3, the DNA is TGTGCCAGCAGCTTGGGAGGTCTATTCTATGGCTACACCTTC. Encoded protein: CASSLGGLFYGYTF.